This T cell receptor beta chain derives from a study of shared clonotypes between healthy human individuals. Regarding the study as a whole: In having few donors, the study represented limited genetic and exposure-history diversity.

The CDR3 sequence is 13 residues long. Germline-derived CDR1 and CDR2 are MDHEN and SYDVKM. About this clone: Antigen specificity is unknown. One junction end does not reproduce the germline sequence, and a read error may be involved.

Only in-frame clones appear in the TCRdb table, and some are missing; sequencing was by immunoSEQ multiplex PCR. This table holds approximately 100,000 clones, around 67% found once. The TCR comes from a man in his thirties or forties in good health. The sample was memory CD8+ T cells sorted from blood. As for subset: CD45RO+ cells pooled with CCR7-negative TemRA cells. The chain joins TRBV28 to TRBJ2-1; tentatively, D is TRBD2 (6 bases). The DNA of the CDR3 is TGTGCCAGCAGTTTTCAGTCCGGGGCTCGGAGGGTCTTC. Its protein product is CASSFQSGARRVF.